Listed below are T cell receptor beta chains from one sample, sequenced in a study of PD-1 blockade in mismatch repair-deficient tumors. TCRdb's table, derived via immunoSEQ multiplex PCR, lists solely in-frame clones and lacks some. Found here are approximately 23,000 clones, 84% of them singletons; the top ten hold about 3%. The starting material was PBMCs, obtained before pembrolizumab treatment. Source of these receptors: an adult with mismatch repair-deficient cancer. Both conserved end residues are part of each CDR3. Fields, in order: CDR3 DNA, CDR3 protein, D gene, clone size, J gene, V gene. D genes are given only for firm matches. Only part of the rows carry a size: once, few, many, or a class if the clone is expanded.

cdr3_nt: TGTGCCTGGACGGAGGGGGCCTCGATATCCTACAATGAGCAGTTCTTC; cdr3_aa: CAWTEGASISYNEQFF; d_call: -; clone_size: -; j_call: TRBJ2-1; v_call: TRBV30
cdr3_nt: TGTGCCTTTATGTTTTCTAGGGACAGGGGCGCCGTTCGGACCCAGTACTTC; cdr3_aa: CAFMFSRDRGAVRTQYF; d_call: TRBD1; clone_size: -; j_call: TRBJ2-5; v_call: TRBV30
cdr3_nt: TGTGCCAGCAGCCAAGATAGGGGTCGAGACAGGGAAGCTTTCTTT; cdr3_aa: CASSQDRGRDREAFF; d_call: -; clone_size: once; j_call: TRBJ1-1; v_call: TRBV14
cdr3_nt: TGTGCCAGCAGTGTTGCCGAGGCCGCCGAACAGTACTTC; cdr3_aa: CASSVAEAAEQYF; d_call: -; clone_size: few; j_call: TRBJ2-7; v_call: TRBV2
cdr3_nt: TGCAGTGCTTTCCGGGACAGTGAAGCTTTCTTT; cdr3_aa: CSAFRDSEAFF; d_call: TRBD1; clone_size: -; j_call: TRBJ1-1; v_call: TRBV20-1
cdr3_nt: TGTGCCAGCAGTCTCCTCCGGACAGGAAACGAGCAGTTCTTC; cdr3_aa: CASSLLRTGNEQFF; d_call: TRBD1; clone_size: -; j_call: TRBJ2-1; v_call: TRBV27
cdr3_nt: TGTGCCAGCAGCTTGGGAGGGCCGGGTGAGCAGTTCTTC; cdr3_aa: CASSLGGPGEQFF; d_call: TRBD2; clone_size: -; j_call: TRBJ2-1; v_call: TRBV7-9
cdr3_nt: TGTGCCAGCAGTATTCCGGGACAACCGAACACTGAAGCTTTCTTT; cdr3_aa: CASSIPGQPNTEAFF; d_call: -; clone_size: -; j_call: TRBJ1-1; v_call: TRBV28
cdr3_nt: TGCGCCAGCAGCGACTTACTAGCGGGGGCGATAGATACGCAGTATTTT; cdr3_aa: CASSDLLAGAIDTQYF; d_call: TRBD2; clone_size: once; j_call: TRBJ2-3; v_call: TRBV5-1
cdr3_nt: TGTGCCAGCAGTTGGCAGGACCAAGAGACCCAGTACTTC; cdr3_aa: CASSWQDQETQYF; d_call: -; clone_size: -; j_call: TRBJ2-5; v_call: TRBV6-5
cdr3_nt: TGCGCCAGCAGCTTGGTAGCGGGTCCCACCGGGGAGCTGTTTTTT; cdr3_aa: CASSLVAGPTGELFF; d_call: TRBD2; clone_size: -; j_call: TRBJ2-2; v_call: TRBV5-1
cdr3_nt: TGTGCCAGCAGCCTCCAAAAGCTCACCGGGGAGCTGTTTTTT; cdr3_aa: CASSLQKLTGELFF; d_call: -; clone_size: -; j_call: TRBJ2-2; v_call: TRBV4-2
cdr3_nt: TGTGCCAGTAGAACCCGGACAGGGTATACGACAGATACGCAGTATTTT; cdr3_aa: CASRTRTGYTTDTQYF; d_call: TRBD1; clone_size: -; j_call: TRBJ2-3; v_call: TRBV19
cdr3_nt: TGTGCCAGCAGTGATGGCTTCTCTGGAAACACCATATATTTT; cdr3_aa: CASSDGFSGNTIYF; d_call: -; clone_size: -; j_call: TRBJ1-3; v_call: TRBV6-1
cdr3_nt: TGTGCCAGCTCTAAGGACAGCTTCTCTGGAAACACCATATATTTT; cdr3_aa: CASSKDSFSGNTIYF; d_call: -; clone_size: -; j_call: TRBJ1-3; v_call: TRBV18
cdr3_nt: TGTGCCAGCAGATTACACTCTGGAAACACCATATATTTT; cdr3_aa: CASRLHSGNTIYF; d_call: -; clone_size: few; j_call: TRBJ1-3; v_call: TRBV5-6
cdr3_nt: TGTGCCAGCAGCGATCCCCGGGGAGCTAATGAAAAACTGTTTTTT; cdr3_aa: CASSDPRGANEKLFF; d_call: -; clone_size: -; j_call: TRBJ1-4; v_call: TRBV5-4
cdr3_nt: TGTGCCAGCAGTCCCTTCCAGACAGGGGGGATCGATGGCAACACCTTC; cdr3_aa: CASSPFQTGGIDGNTF; d_call: TRBD1; clone_size: -; j_call: TRBJ1-2; v_call: TRBV6-6
cdr3_nt: TGCGCCAGCAGTGATGGCGGCTTCACAGATACGCAGTATTTT; cdr3_aa: CASSDGGFTDTQYF; d_call: -; clone_size: -; j_call: TRBJ2-3; v_call: TRBV10-1
cdr3_nt: TGTGCCAGCAGTCCTGTGGGCGGGAGCGAGGGCACCGGGGAGCTGTTTTTT; cdr3_aa: CASSPVGGSEGTGELFF; d_call: TRBD2; clone_size: -; j_call: TRBJ2-2; v_call: TRBV27
cdr3_nt: TGTGCCAGCAGCTTGGGAGATAGCGGGAGCCCCTACGAGCAGTACTTC; cdr3_aa: CASSLGDSGSPYEQYF; d_call: TRBD2; clone_size: -; j_call: TRBJ2-7; v_call: TRBV7-9
cdr3_nt: TGTGCCAGCTCGAACCGGGACAGCCTTAACACTGAAGCTTTCTTT; cdr3_aa: CASSNRDSLNTEAFF; d_call: TRBD1; clone_size: -; j_call: TRBJ1-1; v_call: TRBV28
cdr3_nt: TGTGCTAGTGCCCAGGGACTAGGACGGGTCGGGGAGCTGTTTTTT; cdr3_aa: CASAQGLGRVGELFF; d_call: TRBD2; clone_size: -; j_call: TRBJ2-2; v_call: TRBV12-5
cdr3_nt: TGTGCCAGCAGCTCGGGCGGGATCTATGAGCAGTTCTTC; cdr3_aa: CASSSGGIYEQFF; d_call: -; clone_size: -; j_call: TRBJ2-1; v_call: TRBV7-9
cdr3_nt: TGCAGCGGCGCGGTTAATCAGAACACTGAAGCTTTCTTT; cdr3_aa: CSGAVNQNTEAFF; d_call: -; clone_size: -; j_call: TRBJ1-1; v_call: TRBV29-1
cdr3_nt: TGTGCCAGCAGCTCGACAGGACTCCTGGAAATCAATGAGCAGTTCTTC; cdr3_aa: CASSSTGLLEINEQFF; d_call: -; clone_size: -; j_call: TRBJ2-1; v_call: TRBV7-8
cdr3_nt: TGTGCCAGCAGCTTAGGCCGGCGGCAAAACATTCAGTACTTC; cdr3_aa: CASSLGRRQNIQYF; d_call: -; clone_size: -; j_call: TRBJ2-4; v_call: TRBV13
cdr3_nt: TGTGCCAGCAGTTACATGTCGCGGGCCAATGAAAAACTGTTTTTT; cdr3_aa: CASSYMSRANEKLFF; d_call: -; clone_size: -; j_call: TRBJ1-4; v_call: TRBV6-5
cdr3_nt: TGTGCCAGCAGCTTAGGGGTCTACGTCAGGGGCGAGGCTTTCTTT; cdr3_aa: CASSLGVYVRGEAFF; d_call: -; clone_size: -; j_call: TRBJ1-1; v_call: TRBV13
cdr3_nt: TGTGCCAGCTCACAGGCAGGGGCGAGCACAGATACGCAGTATTTT; cdr3_aa: CASSQAGASTDTQYF; d_call: -; clone_size: -; j_call: TRBJ2-3; v_call: TRBV18
cdr3_nt: TGTGCCAGTAGTATAGTAGAGGGGAGGGGCACTGAAGCTTTCTTT; cdr3_aa: CASSIVEGRGTEAFF; d_call: -; clone_size: -; j_call: TRBJ1-1; v_call: TRBV19
cdr3_nt: TGCGCCAGCAGCTTGGCGGGACAGGGGATAGATACGCAGTATTTT; cdr3_aa: CASSLAGQGIDTQYF; d_call: TRBD1; clone_size: -; j_call: TRBJ2-3; v_call: TRBV5-1
cdr3_nt: TGTGCCAGCAGGAGGACAGTCACGAACACCGGGGAGCTGTTTTTT; cdr3_aa: CASRRTVTNTGELFF; d_call: -; clone_size: once; j_call: TRBJ2-2; v_call: TRBV6-1
cdr3_nt: TGTGCCAGCTCACCATCTAGCGGGGGACAAGAGACCCAGTACTTC; cdr3_aa: CASSPSSGGQETQYF; d_call: TRBD2; clone_size: -; j_call: TRBJ2-5; v_call: TRBV18
cdr3_nt: TGTGCTAGTGGTTTCAGGGGTGACGGCTATGGCTACACCTTC; cdr3_aa: CASGFRGDGYGYTF; d_call: -; clone_size: -; j_call: TRBJ1-2; v_call: TRBV12-5
cdr3_nt: TGTGCCAGTAGTATAGATCTCGTGGGCAGGGATATTTCAGATACGCAGTATTTT; cdr3_aa: CASSIDLVGRDISDTQYF; d_call: -; clone_size: -; j_call: TRBJ2-3; v_call: TRBV19
cdr3_nt: TGTGCCAGCAGTTACTCGACTAGCGGGAGTTACGAGCAGTACTTC; cdr3_aa: CASSYSTSGSYEQYF; d_call: TRBD2; clone_size: few; j_call: TRBJ2-7; v_call: TRBV6-5